Detailed here is one T cell receptor (beta chain). The antigen remains unidentified. V was cut by 3 bases and J by 4 bases, with 9 bases left in between. The CDR3 has 13 residues. CDR1 is SGHVS, CDR2 FQNEAQ, per germline. Using immunoSEQ multiplex PCR, the repertoire was profiled, and TCRdb retains in-frame clones only, with some absent. The table records roughly 74,000 clones, approximately 81% of them present only once. The data are from a study of OX40 agonist ivuxolimab in advanced cancers. Across the study: The group had a mean age of about 64 years, ranged from roughly 23 to 90, and was 80% to 85% male. Three patients got partial responses; one had hepatocellular carcinoma and two had cutaneous melanoma.

Study-level points and caveats: Partial responders at 0.1-3.0 mg/kg had among the lowest clonal expansion.

The clonotype was recovered from an adult with an advanced solid tumor such as melanoma, head and neck, liver or kidney cancer. The sequenced sample was CD4+ or CD8+ T cells sorted from blood, obtained in a trial of the OX40 agonist ivuxolimab. This chain joins TRBV7-8 and TRBJ2-5; D tentatively reads TRBD1 or TRBD2 (6 bases each). CDR3 in amino acids: CASSFRGGETQYF. In DNA, the CDR3 is TGTGCCAGCAGCTTCAGGGGAGGAGAGACCCAGTACTTC.